Reported below is one TCR beta chain. Its specific antigen is unknown. Taken from the germline V gene (reference sequence), the CDR1 and CDR2 loops are DFQATT and SNEGSKA. The cysteine opens and the phenylalanine closes a CDR3 of 14 amino acids. A DNA sequence was not provided. These data are taken from a study of monozygotic twins with inflammatory bowel disease (dated by TCRdb to the late 2010s). Notes on the research overall: In total, approximately 28 monozygotic twin pairs made up the full study: 19 Danish pairs, all IBD-discordant, plus nine German pairs, of which four were IBD-concordant and five were IBD-discordant. Each individual had, on average, about 151 000 unique TCRalpha sequences and 181 000 unique TCRbeta sequences available for analysis. The search for disease-associated traits relied mainly on comparing IBD patients with their genetically identical healthy co-twins within discordant pairs. The research as a whole found: Fewer clonotypes were shared with other individuals by IBD patients than by healthy twins, most markedly in patients showing signs of disease activity. IBD patients had lower TCRbeta repertoire diversity, measured by the inverse Simpson index, than their healthy co-twins. Distinction between different T cell subtypes could not be achieved in the analysis. No single strong signal or clonotype linked to IBD turned up in the results, so the idea that one exists was not supported. No difference in repertoire similarity was observed between concordant and discordant twins, possibly owing to limited statistical power. Background noise and inter-individual variability may have been introduced into the repertoires by the differing immunosuppressive treatments among patients.

The library was built by means of 5' RACE. The input for every TCR library was roughly 3,300 ng of total RNA. For each sample, cDNA synthesis was carried out in eight separate reactions using SMARTScribe reverse transcriptase. During cDNA synthesis, template switching was used to introduce unique molecular identifiers that contained a 6-nucleotide sample barcode. TCRalpha and TCRbeta cDNA was amplified by two nested PCRs of about 15 and 9 cycles, with bead purification after each PCR. Before amplification, the cDNA was treated with uracil DNA-glycosylase and purified using the QIAquick PCR purification kit. The second PCR added Illumina TruSeq-compatible adapters along with sample-specific barcodes. Library quality and concentration were checked on TapeStation and Qubit, and libraries were pooled at approximately 4.7 ng each. Sequencing of pooled libraries was carried out on an Illumina HiSeq2500 single-index Rapid Run using 2 x 100 bp reads and custom sequencing primers. As for the original processing: PCR and sequencing errors were corrected by UMI-based consensus assembly using MiGEC version 1.2.6. MiXCR version 2.1.1 was used for V(D)J alignment, clonotype assembly and CDR3 extraction. Normalisation of gene usage, clonotype sharing and MAIT/NKT TCR abundance was achieved by analysing the top 1000, 10 000 and 20 000 clonotypes per sample. After downsampling to 27 000 UMIs, diversity was calculated as the inverse Simpson index using the vegan R package. Paired Mann-Whitney U tests were applied to discordant twin pairs, with Benjamini-Hochberg correction for multiple testing. TCRdb reprocessed the sequencing reads and holds a single record per CDR3 protein sequence, with no DNA. The V and J calls reflect TCRdb's pipeline rather than the authors' work. This sample's records show approximately 140,000 distinct CDR3 sequences. 2% to 3% of the sample comes from the top ten.

From each donor, a roughly 2.5 ml peripheral blood sample was collected into PAXgene tubes and stored at -80 degrees C. Without T cell sorting, total RNA was isolated from whole blood using the PAXgene blood miRNA kit on an automated QIAcube. Peripheral blood from monozygotic twin pairs, either concordant or discordant for inflammatory bowel disease, underwent deep TCRalpha and TCRbeta repertoire profiling that used unique molecular barcoding. Smoking habits were recorded for all twin pairs, with individuals classified as current, former or never smokers. This clonotype was sampled from a human donor with ulcerative colitis or Crohn's disease, or a healthy co-twin of an affected twin (not recorded which). The receptor chain draws on TRBV20-1 and TRBJ1-4. The sequencing sample was made of blood. The CDR3 in this case is CSASTGGTNEKLFF.